This entry lists 9 T cell receptor beta chains sequenced from one sample in a study of control samples from healthy donors and cancer patients. Sequencing was performed with immunoSEQ multiplex PCR; in TCRdb, only in-frame clones are kept and a portion is missing. The sample yields some 210,000 clones, roughly nine tenths seen once. The specimen was blood. These receptors were obtained from a man aged 30-40 years in good health.

This clone has a single count. The V call is TRBV14, the J call TRBJ1-1; D gene ambiguous. CDR3 size: 14 residues. The V and J ends lost 1 base and 1 base respectively, with 7 bases between them. The germline CDR1 and CDR2 sequences are SGHDN and FVKESK. The CDR3 is CASSQVSGNTEAFF. Here the CDR3 DNA reads TGTGCCAGCAGCCAAGTGTCCGGGAACACTGAAGCTTTCTTT.

The chain has TRBV4-2 and TRBJ1-1, with D uncertain. CDR1 and CDR2 (germline): LGHNA, YNFKEQ. V lost 3 bases and J lost 3, with 8 bases in between. This CDR3 contains 13 residues. Here the CDR3 reads CASSQRLDTEAFF. For the CDR3, the DNA is TGTGCCAGCAGCCAGCGTCTGGACACTGAAGCTTTCTTT.

The gene calls are TRBV7-9 and TRBJ1-2, with 10 bases that match TRBD1. The CDR3 runs 15 residues. V was clipped by 5 bases and J by 4 bases; unmatched bases: 7. The germline gives CDR1 SEHNR, CDR2 FQNEAQ (reference sequence). CDR3 bases: TGTGCCAGCAGCCCGCTGGGACAGGGGTTCTATGGCTACACCTTC. Its translation is CASSPLGQGFYGYTF.

The rearrangement links TRBV5-4 to TRBJ1-1; D unresolved. With 7 bases removed from V and 4 bases from J, the gap between germline ends came to 11 bases. Germline V gene sequence: CDR1 SGHNT, CDR2 YYREEE (reference sequence). The CDR3 has 12 residues. The CDR3 sequence is CASFEGSTEAFF. The CDR3 bases are TGTGCCAGCTTTGAGGGAAGCACTGAAGCTTTCTTT.

V and J are TRBV6-5 and TRBJ1-1; D may be TRBD1 (6 bases). The V end was cut by 2 bases, the J end by 0 bases, with 10 bases between. The CDR3 runs to 15 residues. The V gene's germline CDR1 is MNHEY and CDR2 SVGAGI. The CDR3 bases are TGTGCCAGCAGTTACCAAGGACAGCTGAACACTGAAGCTTTCTTT. Translated: CASSYQGQLNTEAFF.

The chain has TRBV5-1 and TRBJ2-2, with TRBD1 identical over 11 bases. CDR1 and CDR2 from the germline V gene are SGHRS and YFSETQ. The ends lost 3 bases at V and 7 bases at J; junction bases unmatched: 2. The CDR3 is 14 amino acids. Here the CDR3 DNA reads TGCGCCAGCAGCTCGGACAGGGGGCACGGGGAGCTGTTTTTT. It encodes CASSSDRGHGELFF.

The chain combines TRBV19 with TRBJ1-1, with D uncertain. The CDR3 extends over 14 amino acids. V was shortened by 3 bases and J by 2 bases, with 10 bases between the two germline ends. Looked up from germline, CDR1 is LNHDA and CDR2 is SQIVND (reference sequence). The CDR3 sequence: CASSIRSPNTEAFF. DNA of the CDR3: TGTGCCAGTAGTATCAGGAGCCCCAACACTGAAGCTTTCTTT. Full variable domain (outside the CDR3, taken from reference TRBV19 and TRBJ1-1): DGGITQSPKYLFRKEGQNVTLSCEQNLNHDAMYWYRQDPGQGLRLIYYSQIVNDFQKGDIAEGYSVSREKKESFPLTVTSAQKNPTAFYLCASSIRSPNTEAFFGQGTRLTVV.

This clone appeared a few times. CDR3 nucleotides: TGTGCCAGCAGCCAAGATCCGGGGGGGACCGGGGAGCTGTTTTTT. Translated, it gives CASSQDPGGTGELFF. V and J are TRBV3-1 (or the pseudogene TRBV3-2) and TRBJ2-2; 8 bases are a match to TRBD2. CDR1 and CDR2 (germline): LGHDT, YNNKEL (reference sequence). The CDR3 contains 15 residues. The junction had 2 bases not matched to a gene; V was cut back by 0 bases and J by 5 bases.

This clone was detected once. The rearrangement uses TRBV7-2 and TRBJ2-2; 9 bases are shared with TRBD2. V shed 5 bases and J 3 bases; nucleotides not matched to a gene: 7. The germline V gene encodes CDR1 SGHTA and CDR2 FQGNSA. The length of the CDR3 is 16 residues. Written as DNA, the CDR3 is TGTGCCAGCAGCGGGATACAGCGGGGGGACACCGGGGAGCTGTTTTTT. Residues: CASSGIQRGDTGELFF.